These 25 T cell receptor beta chains were sequenced from one sample in a study of T cell repertoires in cytomegalovirus infection. MiXCR, applied by TCRdb to the reads, yields one record per CDR3 protein. The sample holds some 230,000 distinct CDR3 sequences, over 20% seen once. The sequenced sample consisted of CD8+ T cells from PBMCs. The receptors were gathered from a human donor in good health (CMV status not recorded). Some clones in this sample may be carry-over from other donors' samples.

This clonotype was seen ten or more times. The genes are TRBV7-8 and TRBJ1-5; the match to TRBD1 covers 9 bases. The germline V gene has CDR1 SGHVS and CDR2 FQNEAQ. V was clipped by 1 base and J by 9 bases; unmatched bases: 7. This CDR3 comprises 15 residues. The DNA for the CDR3 is TGTGCCAGCAGCTTAGGGGGACAGGGTTGGCCGCCCCAGCATTTT. It specifies CASSLGGQGWPPQHF.

This clonotype has only one observation. The chain links TRBV7-9 to TRBJ1-4; perhaps TRBD1 as D (5 bases). Deletions cut 5 bases from V and 7 bases from J, with 14 bases between. This CDR3 is 14 amino acids long. Germline lookup yields CDR1 SEHNR and CDR2 FQNEAQ (reference sequence). CDR3 in amino acids: CASSETSGGEKLFF. CDR3 coding DNA: TGTGCCAGCAGCGAGACTAGCGGGGGTGAAAAACTGTTTTTT. Full variable domain (outside the CDR3, taken from reference TRBV7-9 and TRBJ1-4): DTGVSQNPRHKITKRGQNVTFRCDPISEHNRLYWYRQTLGQGPEFLTYFQNEAQLEKSRLLSDRFSAERPKGSFSTLEIQRTEQGDSAMYLCASSETSGGEKLFFGSGTQLSVL.

The table lists this clonotype with a few counts. V gene TRBV19 combines with J gene TRBJ2-1, with 7 positions matching TRBD2. The V gene's germline CDR1 is LNHDA and CDR2 SQIVND (reference sequence). Unmatched junction bases numbered 8, after V lost 5 bases and J lost 7 bases. The length of the CDR3 is 14 residues. The CDR3, as DNA: TGTGCCAGTAGTGAAGTGGGGGGGGGAAATGAGCAGTTCTTC. Translated: CASSEVGGGNEQFF.

Comments on this clonotype: The junction shows a germline mismatch at one end, possibly a read error. This sequence joins TRBV20-1 and TRBJ2-5; 12 bases line up with TRBD2. The CDR3 runs 18 residues. The germline V gene has CDR1 DFQATT and CDR2 SNEGSKA (reference sequence). Written as DNA, the CDR3 is TGCAGTGCGAGAGCCGAACTAGCGGGGGGCCTATTCCAAGAGACCCAGTACTTC. It encodes CSARAELAGGLFQETQYF.

This clonotype was seen at least ten times. The CDR3 sequence: CASSRDGTTDTQYF. In nucleotides, the CDR3 is TGTGCCAGCAGCCGGGACGGAACCACAGATACGCAGTATTTT. The V and J genes are TRBV12-3 or TRBV12-4 and TRBJ2-3; the D call may be TRBD1 or TRBD2 (5 bases each). The CDR3 is made up of 14 amino acids. Trimming cost V 6 bases and J 2 bases, with 12 bases left between them.

The chain employs TRBV20-1 and TRBJ2-2; weak D call: TRBD2 (7 bases). The germline V gene encodes CDR1 DFQATT and CDR2 SNEGSKA (reference sequence). The CDR3 has 14 amino acids. V lost 6 bases and J lost 5, with 16 bases in between. Here the CDR3 DNA reads TGCAGTGCCGGGGGGCCAGGGAGGACCGGGGAGCTGTTTTTT. Protein product: CSAGGPGRTGELFF.

This clonotype has a count of ten or more. The chain carries TRBV2 and TRBJ1-1; possibly TRBD1 for D (6 bases). Trimming took 6 bases from V and 1 from J, leaving 9 bases between them. Germline loops: CDR1 SNHLY, CDR2 FYNNEI. The CDR3 consists of 13 residues. As DNA, the CDR3 is TGTGCCAGCAGGCCGGGACAGAACACTGAAGCTTTCTTT. This sequence encodes CASRPGQNTEAFF.

The rearrangement uses TRBV20-1 and TRBJ2-7, with TRBD1 identical over 9 bases. Germline V CDR1 and CDR2: DFQATT, SNEGSKA (reference sequence). There are 16 residues in the CDR3. V shed 1 base, J shed 4 bases, and the junction held 11 bases outside the gene matches. The CDR3 region is CSARVIGTGNNYEQYF. The CDR3 bases are TGCAGTGCTAGAGTAATTGGGACAGGGAACAATTACGAGCAGTACTTC.

In its sample, this clonotype was seen many times. This chain connects TRBV7-6 to TRBJ2-5; D ambiguous. The CDR3 length is 13 residues. With 3 bases removed from V and 5 bases from J, the gap between germline ends came to 10 bases. Germline loops: CDR1 SGHVS, CDR2 FNYEAQ. CDR3 residues: CASSFWALETQYF. The CDR3 DNA follows: TGTGCCAGCAGCTTCTGGGCGTTGGAGACCCAGTACTTC.

In its sample, this clonotype was seen once. The chain links TRBV5-6 to TRBJ1-2; D gene unclear. Germline CDR1 reads SGHDT; CDR2 reads YYEEEE. V was shortened by 1 base and J by 14 bases, with 12 bases between the two germline ends. The CDR3 spans 11 residues. CDR3 region: CASSLLRAVTF. The CDR3 DNA follows: TGTGCCAGCAGCTTGCTTCGAGCCGTTACCTTC.

On this clonotype: The junction shows a germline mismatch at one end, possibly a read error. The CDR3 bases are TGTGTCAGCAGCCGAAAGGAGATAGGTTTCGATGAGCAGTTCTTC. Its protein product is CVSSRKEIGFDEQFF. V and J are TRBV5-7 and TRBJ2-1; D call uncertain. TRBV5-7 counts as an open reading frame of uncertain function. This CDR3 spans 15 amino acids.

V usage is TRBV20-1 and J usage is TRBJ2-3; 10 bases are shared with TRBD2. CDR1 DFQATT and CDR2 SNEGSKA come from the germline V gene (reference sequence). V gave up 7 bases and J gave up 2 bases; unmatched junction bases: 12. The CDR3 spans 16 residues. Here the CDR3 reads CSVMASGGQVTDTQYF. The CDR3 nucleotides read TGCAGTGTGATGGCTAGCGGGGGCCAAGTCACAGATACGCAGTATTTT.

V gene TRBV2 combines with J gene TRBJ1-1, with D unclear. The CDR3 runs to 13 residues. Germline V gene sequence: CDR1 SNHLY, CDR2 FYNNEI. Trimming removed 4 bases at V and 4 bases at J, with 10 bases between. The CDR3 DNA reads as TGTGCCAGCAGTGGCAGCTTGATCACTGAAGCTTTCTTT. Its translation: CASSGSLITEAFF.

This chain links TRBV7-6 with TRBJ2-3, with D possibly matching TRBD1 (5 bases). This CDR3 comprises 13 residues. CDR1 is SGHVS, CDR2 FNYEAQ, per germline. V gave up 5 bases and J gave up 3 bases, with 9 bases separating them. The CDR3 DNA is TGTGCCAGCAGCGGTGGGGCTACAGATACGCAGTATTTT. As protein: CASSGGATDTQYF.

This clonotype was observed a handful of times. This chain uses TRBV6-5 with TRBJ2-3, with a possible D match to TRBD2 (5 bases). The V gene lost 2 bases and the J gene lost 3 bases, with 15 bases spanning the gap. The CDR3 has 16 amino acids. Germline V gene sequence: CDR1 MNHEY, CDR2 SVGAGI. The CDR3, as DNA: TGTGCCAGCAGTTACCAGGTCGGGGTGAGGACAGATACGCAGTATTTT. Translation gives CASSYQVGVRTDTQYF.

This clonotype was detected a few times. The gene calls are TRBV5-4 and TRBJ2-3; D is perhaps TRBD2 (5 bases). The V gene lost 0 bases and the J gene lost 2 bases, with 10 bases spanning the gap. The germline gives CDR1 SGHNT, CDR2 YYREEE (reference sequence). The length of the CDR3 is 15 residues. This CDR3 is CASSLDGGFTDTQYF. The CDR3, as DNA: TGTGCCAGCAGCTTGGACGGAGGATTCACAGATACGCAGTATTTT.

The sample holds many counts of this clonotype. The chain links TRBV7-8 to TRBJ2-2, with 8 bases lining up with TRBD1. This CDR3 comprises 15 residues. The trim removed 5 bases at V and 4 bases at J, leaving 6 bases unmatched. CDR1 is SGHVS and CDR2 is FQNEAQ in the germline V gene. CDR3 sequence reads: CASSHRGYGTGELFF. The CDR3 DNA reads as TGTGCCAGCAGCCACAGGGGGTACGGCACCGGGGAGCTGTTTTTT.

Here the CDR3 reads CASSWAPGEVYEQYF. The DNA for the CDR3 is TGTGCCAGCAGTTGGGCACCGGGGGAGGTCTACGAGCAGTACTTC. The chain has TRBV5-5 and TRBJ2-7, with TRBD2 as a possible D gene (6 bases). Trimming removed 5 bases from V and 3 bases from J, with 18 bases in between. Germline loops: CDR1 SGHKS, CDR2 YYEKEE (reference sequence). This CDR3 region has 15 residues.

This chain connects TRBV2 to TRBJ1-5, with TRBD1 matching over 7 bases. The germline V gene has CDR1 SNHLY and CDR2 FYNNEI. The CDR3 is 15 residues long. Trimming took 7 bases from V and 4 from J; bases not matched to a gene: 10. CDR3: CASKLTRGRNQPQHF. The CDR3 nucleotides read TGTGCCAGCAAACTCACCAGGGGGAGAAATCAGCCCCAGCATTTT.

In this sample, this clonotype turned up once. The V gene is TRBV2, the J gene TRBJ2-1; 7 nucleotides align to TRBD2. With V trimmed by 5 bases and J by 5 bases, 9 bases remained unmatched. This CDR3 has 15 residues. The germline V gene encodes CDR1 SNHLY and CDR2 FYNNEI. This chain's CDR3 is CASSYPAGQNNEQFF. In nucleotides, the CDR3 is TGTGCCAGCAGTTACCCAGCGGGGCAAAACAATGAGCAGTTCTTC.

This clonotype turned up a few times. The V call is TRBV20-1, the J call TRBJ2-1, with TRBD2 matching over 8 bases. The CDR3 sequence is 17 residues long. Germline CDR1 is DFQATT and CDR2 is SNEGSKA (reference sequence). The ends lost 2 bases at V and 2 bases at J; junction bases unmatched: 11. The CDR3 region has the DNA TGCAGTGCTAGACCCTTTGTGAGCGGGGGTGCCTACAATGAGCAGTTCTTC. Translated, it gives CSARPFVSGGAYNEQFF.

At least ten counts were recorded for this clonotype. In DNA, the CDR3 is TGTGCCAGCAGTGACTACCGGGGTTGGAATGAGCAGTTCTTC. This sequence encodes CASSDYRGWNEQFF. The chain combines TRBV6-1 with TRBJ2-1; weak D call: TRBD2 (5 bases). Trimming took off 3 bases at V and 7 bases at J, with 13 bases between the two ends. This CDR3 region has 14 residues. Looked up from germline, CDR1 is MNHNS and CDR2 is SASEGT.

This clonotype was seen only a few times. J is TRBJ2-3 and V is TRBV7-9; D is possibly TRBD1 (6 bases). Trimming pared 5 bases from V and 1 base from J, leaving 22 bases between. Germline values: CDR1 SEHNR, CDR2 FQNEAQ (reference sequence). This CDR3 has 18 amino acids. The CDR3 region has the DNA TGTGCCAGCAGCCCGGGCCCGGGACACGGGACGGGCACAGATACGCAGTATTTT. Residues: CASSPGPGHGTGTDTQYF. The variable domain in full, with the rest retrieved from reference TRBV7-9 and TRBJ2-3, is DTGVSQNPRHKITKRGQNVTFRCDPISEHNRLYWYRQTLGQGPEFLTYFQNEAQLEKSRLLSDRFSAERPKGSFSTLEIQRTEQGDSAMYLCASSPGPGHGTGTDTQYFGPGTRLTVL.

In this sample, this clonotype turned up a few times. This sequence joins TRBV28 and TRBJ1-2; no firm D call. Germline CDR1 MDHEN, CDR2 SYDVKM. The CDR3 sequence is 15 residues long. Trimming stripped 5 bases from V and 0 bases from J, with 13 bases between. CDR3 sequence reads: CASSQRPYPNYGYTF. CDR3 DNA sequence: TGTGCCAGCAGTCAAAGACCGTACCCTAACTATGGCTACACCTTC.

There are many counts of this clonotype. The chain recombines TRBV11-2 with TRBJ2-7, with D possibly matching TRBD2 (6 bases). Trimming shortened V by 5 bases and J by 7 bases, and 12 bases separated the two germline ends. This CDR3 has 12 amino acids. The germline gives CDR1 SGHAT, CDR2 FQNNGV. CDR3 sequence reads: CASSPVGGEQYF. The CDR3 DNA follows: TGTGCCAGCAGCCCTGTTGGGGGGGAGCAGTACTTC. The entire variable domain, with the rest obtained from reference TRBV11-2 and TRBJ2-7, is as follows: EAGVAQSPRYKIIEKRQSVAFWCNPISGHATLYWYQQILGQGPKLLIQFQNNGVVDDSQLPKDRFSAERLKGVDSTLKIQPAKLEDSAVYLCASSPVGGEQYFGPGTRLTVT.